Listed below are T cell receptor beta chains from one sample, sequenced in a study of spatial heterogeneity in lung cancer. One entry per CDR3 protein results from TCRdb running MiXCR on the 5' RACE reads. There are about 1,900 distinct CDR3 sequences in the sample; about a quarter occur only once, and roughly 25% lies in the top ten. Sequences were derived from normal lung tissue next to the tumor, sampled at surgery. These receptors were collected from a male donor with early-stage non-small cell lung cancer. CDR3s include the opening cysteine and the closing phenylalanine or tryptophan. A row's size may be missing; if present it is once, few, many or a size class.

TRBV4-3	TRBJ1-4	medium-sized	CASSQDLTGTPREKLFF
TRBV7-7	TRBJ2-3	few	CASSLGGTGTDTQYF
TRBV5-1	TRBJ1-2	few	CASSRDRSNYGYTF
TRBV11-2	TRBJ2-2	large	CASSPLIGSGELFF
TRBV6-5	TRBJ2-7	many	CASSAGQGIISEQYF
TRBV9	TRBJ2-3	large	CASSAQGRQFADTQYF
TRBV29-1	TRBJ2-1	-	CSVPLLAGTGDEQFF
TRBV5-5	TRBJ1-6	few	CASSRWGGTYNSPLHF
TRBV5-1	TRBJ2-1	many	CASSAWGPQSSYNEQFF
TRBV25-1	TRBJ1-1	-	CASRLENEAFF
TRBV10-3	TRBJ2-7	hyperexpanded	CAISESSDVGEQYF
TRBV4-2	TRBJ1-2	-	CASSQVDSSYGYTF
TRBV11-1	TRBJ2-5	-	CASAGPNRAETQYF
TRBV30	TRBJ2-2	-	CAWSVARNTGELFF
TRBV20-1	TRBJ2-3	few	CSASLGGASTDTQYF
TRBV12-3/TRBV12-4	TRBJ2-2	once	CASRTSGGAGGELFF
TRBV7-8	TRBJ2-7	large	CASSLDPAAEQYF
TRBV6-6	TRBJ2-2	few	CASGSGGYTGELFF
TRBV7-9	TRBJ2-1	few	CASSGDSTPYNEQFF
TRBV7-2	TRBJ1-1	-	CASSPRTAHTEAFF
TRBV7-2	TRBJ1-6	-	CASSLALAAVYNSPLHF
TRBV7-2	TRBJ2-3	few	CASSRSTDTQYF
TRBV20-1	TRBJ1-2	many	CSARDRQGINFGYTF
TRBV7-9	TRBJ2-3	-	CASSPANTDTQYF
TRBV24-1	TRBJ1-6	-	CATSRLENSPLHF
TRBV11-2	TRBJ2-1	few	CASSLEAGHEQFF
TRBV11-2	TRBJ1-1	-	CASSLLLNTEAFF
TRBV5-1	TRBJ2-7	few	CASSPGRGSTYEQYF
TRBV6-6	TRBJ2-7	-	CASSYSMSEFEQYF
TRBV7-9	TRBJ1-6	large	CASSLSSYSPLHF
TRBV10-3	TRBJ2-1	hyperexpanded	CAITTDRSYNEQFF
TRBV28	TRBJ2-7	few	CASSPLDSYHSYEQYF